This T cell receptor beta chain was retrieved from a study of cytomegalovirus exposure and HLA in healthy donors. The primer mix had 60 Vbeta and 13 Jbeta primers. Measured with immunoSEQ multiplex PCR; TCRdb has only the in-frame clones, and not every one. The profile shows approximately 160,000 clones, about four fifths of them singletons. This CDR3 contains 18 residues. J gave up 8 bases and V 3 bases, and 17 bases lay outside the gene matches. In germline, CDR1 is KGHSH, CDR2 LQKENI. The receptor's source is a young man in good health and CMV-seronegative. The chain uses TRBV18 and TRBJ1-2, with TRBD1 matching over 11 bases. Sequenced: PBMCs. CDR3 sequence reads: CASSPLSRTGGQSQGYTF. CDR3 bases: TGTGCCAGCTCACCTCTCTCTCGGACAGGGGGCCAATCGCAAGGCTACACCTTC.